Below, one T cell receptor beta chain is given with its context. The entry originates in a study of T-cell reconstitution after alpha-beta-depleted transplantation in children. A TCRbeta library incorporating unique molecular identifiers was prepared. TCRdb recomputed calls from the PCR reads with MiXCR, one row per CDR3 protein. The profile shows roughly 790,000 distinct CDR3 sequences, around 17% of them singletons. The source is a male patient aged 10 to 17 who had a stem cell transplant for acute lymphoblastic leukemia, so the T cells may come from the graft donor. Sequences were derived from PBMCs, mostly from graft donor cells, sampled 360 days after TCRalphabeta/CD19-depleted stem cell transplant.

The CDR3 nucleotides are TGCAGTGGTATAATCGGGGTCCCCTCCTACAATGAGCAGTTCTTC. Translating gives CSGIIGVPSYNEQFF. The chain couples TRBV20-1 to TRBJ2-1, with TRBD2 as a possible D gene (5 bases). The CDR3 is 15 residues long. From germline, CDR1 is DFQATT and CDR2 SNEGSKA (reference sequence). The ends were cut back, 7 bases at V and 0 bases at J, with 16 bases in the middle.